One TCR beta chain is described in this entry. CDR1 is SGHNT and CDR2 is YYREEE in the germline V gene (reference sequence). The CDR3 is 13 residues long. Trimming removed 7 bases from V and 5 bases from J; junction bases left unmatched: 6. This specimen comes from a study of blood T cell repertoires in COVID-19. The wider study: Specimens from acute and convalescent COVID-19 originated in the United States, Italy and Spain. PBMCs, B-cell-depleted T cells, or T cells were the source of the cDNA or gDNA that made up the material.

As handled by the study authors: Scientists estimated how many nucleated cells there were by amplifying reference gene primers. The assay was immunoSEQ multiplex PCR, and TCRdb's table has in-frame clones only and misses some. The D gene and trimming were derived from the DNA, and the V and J assignments and clone size from that table. The sample records 150,000 to 200,000 clones, 65% to 85% being singletons. This sequence was found in a woman between 65 and 79 years old who had recovered from COVID-19. The sample was peripheral blood. V and J are TRBV5-4 and TRBJ1-1; 9 bases map to TRBD1. CDR3: CASGGTGLTEAFF. The CDR3 bases are TGTGCCAGCGGGGGGACAGGGTTGACTGAAGCTTTCTTT.